This T cell receptor (beta chain) was recorded in a study of CD8+ T cells in alopecia areata. About the study: Treatment comprised oral tofacitinib, 5 to 10 mg twice daily, in treated patients.

For this clone: Its antigen is unidentified.

Specimens obtained from alopecia areata patients comprised lesional scalp punch biopsies and peripheral blood. The germline gives CDR1 MNHNS, CDR2 SASEGT. The CDR3 is 13 amino acids. V lost 7 bases, J lost 4 bases, and 3 bases stayed unmatched. Following extraction, RNA underwent reverse transcription to cDNA, which served as the sequencing template. Method: immunoSEQ multiplex PCR; TCRdb's copy keeps in-frame clones and lacks some. The table includes 7,000 to 9,500 clones, around 55% detected once. General observations from the study: Normal skin's resident alphabeta T cells are also sequenced in scalp samples. For lesional scalp, especially alopecia totalis/universalis, clonality was higher than in normal scalp.

This specimen was skin, taken at week 0. The TCR originated in a human donor with alopecia areata. The chain links TRBV6-1 to TRBJ2-1; the match to TRBD2 covers 8 bases. CDR3 DNA: TGTGCCAGCAAGGGCGGGAGGTACAATGAGCAGTTCTTC. The encoded protein is CASKGGRYNEQFF.